This T cell receptor beta chain was captured in a study of a mutant IDH1 vaccine in newly diagnosed glioma. As for the study in general: Once 4-6 weeks had passed after radiotherapy alone, vaccination started, or it started with temozolomide cycles. Visit timing is recorded as week 35 for V12 and week 47 for V13. Of the patients given treatment, roughly 60% were male and about 38% were female, and a mean age of approximately 37 years was recorded. Overall study results and limits: Changes in top peripheral clonotypes did not appear linked to pseudoprogression.

Time point given: week 35, safety follow-up. The content of each vaccine dose was 300 ug of mutant IDH1 20-mer peptide, and topical imiquimod accompanied it. This CDR3 is built from 15 residues. V shed 3 bases and J 1 base; nucleotides not matched to a gene: 3. Germline lookup yields CDR1 LGHNA and CDR2 YNFKEQ. This clone was seen a handful of times. Its antigen is currently unknown. Repertoires were generated with immunoSEQ multiplex PCR, while TCRdb's copy carries only in-frame clones and drops some. The table lists around 45,000 clones, 88% of them singletons. The source was PBMCs, collected from a glioma patient whose treatment included an IDH1 peptide vaccine. The rearrangement links TRBV4-2 to TRBJ2-7, with TRBD1 matching over 10 bases. The receptor was derived from a woman aged 40-49 years with glioma. CDR3 residues: CASSQTGGGSYEQYF. In nucleotides, the CDR3 is TGTGCCAGCAGCCAGACAGGGGGCGGTTCCTACGAGCAGTACTTC.